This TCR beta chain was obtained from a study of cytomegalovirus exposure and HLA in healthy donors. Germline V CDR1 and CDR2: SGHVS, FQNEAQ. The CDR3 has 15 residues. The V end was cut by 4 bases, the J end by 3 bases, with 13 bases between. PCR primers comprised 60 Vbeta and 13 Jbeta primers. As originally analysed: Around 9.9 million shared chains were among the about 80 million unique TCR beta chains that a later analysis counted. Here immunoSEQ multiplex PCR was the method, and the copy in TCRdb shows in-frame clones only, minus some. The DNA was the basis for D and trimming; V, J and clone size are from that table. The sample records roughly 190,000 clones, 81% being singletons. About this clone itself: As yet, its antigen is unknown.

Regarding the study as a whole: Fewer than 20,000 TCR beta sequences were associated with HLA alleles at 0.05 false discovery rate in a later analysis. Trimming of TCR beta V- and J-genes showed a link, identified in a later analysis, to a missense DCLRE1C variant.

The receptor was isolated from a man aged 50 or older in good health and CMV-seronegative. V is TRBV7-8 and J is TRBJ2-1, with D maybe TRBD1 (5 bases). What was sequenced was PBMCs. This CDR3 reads CASSSFSGNYNEQFF. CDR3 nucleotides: TGTGCCAGCAGCTCCTTTTCAGGGAACTACAATGAGCAGTTCTTC.